Listed below are T cell receptor beta chains from one sample, sequenced in a study of CD8 T cells in ankylosing spondylitis. From the 5' RACE reads, TCRdb called clonotypes with MiXCR, one entry per CDR3 protein. The sample shows about 110,000 distinct CDR3 sequences, less than 25% of them seen only once. Material for sequencing was synovial fluid, either unsorted or a sorted T cell fraction (not recorded which). Receptors were obtained from a male donor with ankylosing spondylitis. Each CDR3 is given with its conserved first and last residue. The D gene is left open where the match is weak. Only some rows state a clone size, as once, few, many or a class for expanded clones.

TRBD2,TRBV7-9,NA,TRBJ2-3,CASSLAGATDTQYF,TGTGCCAGCTCTTTAGCGGGAGCTACAGATACGCAGTATTTT
NA,TRBV18,many,TRBJ1-1,CASSPLQAGSEAFF,TGTGCCAGCTCACCATTACAGGCGGGGTCCGAAGCTTTCTTT
NA,TRBV5-6,many,TRBJ1-2,CASSRRTGGRYGYTF,TGTGCCAGCAGCCGTCGCACAGGCGGCAGATATGGCTACACCTTC
NA,TRBV7-9,medium-sized,TRBJ2-3,CASSPRLITDTQYF,TGTGCCAGCAGCCCCCGACTGATAACAGATACGCAGTATTTT
NA,TRBV20-1,many,TRBJ1-1,CSATSTAMNTEAFF,TGCAGTGCTACCTCGACAGCTATGAACACTGAAGCTTTCTTT
NA,TRBV7-2,NA,TRBJ2-3,CASSLGAAQDTQYF,TGTGCCAGCAGCTTAGGTGCGGCACAAGATACGCAGTATTTT
TRBD2,TRBV11-2,few,TRBJ2-5,CASSPLGLAAQETQYF,TGTGCCAGCAGCCCACTGGGACTAGCGGCCCAAGAGACCCAGTACTTC
TRBD1,TRBV29-1,many,TRBJ1-5,CSVSLDRRDQPQHF,TGCAGCGTCTCCCTGGACAGGAGAGATCAGCCCCAGCATTTT
NA,TRBV2,few,TRBJ1-2,CASSEGERYGYTF,TGTGCCAGCAGTGAAGGAGAGCGCTATGGCTACACCTTC
NA,TRBV19,few,TRBJ1-1,CASSIRSSEAFF,TGTGCCAGTAGTATTCGGAGCTCTGAAGCTTTCTTT
TRBD2,TRBV20-1,NA,TRBJ2-2,CSVTSGGSNTGELFF,TGCAGTGTTACCTCGGGGGGGTCGAACACCGGGGAGCTGTTTTTT
NA,TRBV14,NA,TRBJ1-6,CASSFSAQGPHSPLHF,TGTGCCAGCAGCTTCAGCGCACAGGGTCCTCATTCACCCCTCCACTTT
NA,TRBV10-2,NA,TRBJ2-2,CASSESLAGELFF,TGCGCCAGCAGTGAGTCCCTCGCCGGGGAGCTGTTTTTT
NA,TRBV29-1,few,TRBJ1-2,CSVEGWVGALYGYTF,TGCAGCGTTGAAGGGTGGGTAGGGGCTCTTTATGGCTACACCTTC
NA,TRBV7-2,NA,TRBJ2-1,CASSQNSYNEQFF,TGTGCCAGCAGCCAAAACTCCTACAATGAGCAGTTCTTC
TRBD1,TRBV2,few,TRBJ1-1,CASSKRQGRTEAFF,TGTGCCAGCAGTAAACGACAGGGAAGAACTGAAGCTTTCTTT
NA,TRBV6-1,NA,TRBJ2-2,CASLALGGTGELFF,TGTGCCAGCCTGGCATTGGGGGGCACCGGGGAGCTGTTTTTT
NA,TRBV3-1,NA,TRBJ2-1,CASSQTGLRNEQFF,TGTGCCAGCAGCCAAACTGGGCTGAGGAATGAGCAGTTCTTC
TRBD2,TRBV4-2,NA,TRBJ2-1,CASSQEILLAGEVDEQFF,TGTGCCAGCAGCCAAGAAATCCTCCTAGCGGGGGAGGTAGATGAGCAGTTCTTC
TRBD2,TRBV5-1,few,TRBJ2-1,CASSLGPQSGIYNEQFF,TGCGCCAGCAGCTTGGGGCCCCAAAGCGGGATTTACAATGAGCAGTTCTTC
NA,TRBV9,NA,TRBJ1-2,CASSVAGPTFYGYTF,TGTGCCAGCAGCGTAGCGGGGCCGACCTTCTATGGCTACACCTTC
NA,TRBV27,NA,TRBJ2-2,CASSLQFTGELFF,TGTGCCAGCAGTCTACAATTCACCGGGGAGCTGTTTTTT
NA,TRBV20-1,NA,TRBJ1-1,CSAASGAPEAFF,TGCAGTGCCGCCTCGGGGGCCCCTGAAGCTTTCTTT
TRBD1,TRBV12-3/TRBV12-4,few,TRBJ1-2,CASSSSSGGGYTF,TGTGCCAGCAGTTCCAGTTCAGGGGGGGGCTACACCTTC
TRBD2,TRBV11-2,NA,TRBJ2-1,CASSLEYGGSGRGNEQFF,TGTGCCAGCAGCTTAGAGTATGGAGGGAGCGGGAGAGGTAATGAGCAGTTCTTC
TRBD1,TRBV2,NA,TRBJ1-1,CASSGAAGGEGNTEAFF,TGTGCCAGCAGTGGGGCGGCAGGGGGCGAGGGGAACACTGAAGCTTTCTTT
NA,TRBV4-1,many,TRBJ2-7,CASSQEAASPRYEQYF,TGCGCCAGCAGCCAAGAAGCGGCGTCTCCGCGCTACGAGCAGTACTTC
TRBD1,TRBV6-2/TRBV6-3,few,TRBJ2-7,CATDPGTGDHEQYF,TGTGCCACCGACCCCGGGACAGGGGACCACGAGCAGTACTTC
NA,TRBV12-3/TRBV12-4,NA,TRBJ2-3,CASSPRGAMSDTQYF,TGTGCCAGCAGCCCGAGGGGGGCAATGTCAGATACGCAGTATTTT
TRBD2,TRBV20-1,few,TRBJ2-1,CSRGLAGPYYNEQFF,TGCAGTCGAGGACTAGCGGGACCCTACTACAATGAGCAGTTCTTC
NA,TRBV11-1,NA,TRBJ2-5,CASSLGDALYF,TGTGCCAGCAGCTTAGGAGACGCCCTGTACTTC
NA,TRBV6-1,NA,TRBJ1-3,CASVTIGNTIYF,TGTGCCAGCGTTACAATTGGAAACACCATATATTTT
TRBD2,TRBV9,NA,TRBJ2-3,CASSVGVGGGTNTQYF,TGTGCCAGCAGCGTAGGAGTGGGGGGAGGGACGAATACGCAGTATTTT
NA,TRBV20-1,few,TRBJ2-2,CSAMGRTGELFF,TGCAGTGCTATGGGTCGAACCGGGGAGCTGTTTTTT
NA,TRBV10-3,NA,TRBJ1-2,CAISAGNPPTYGYTF,TGTGCCATCAGTGCCGGGAACCCTCCTACCTATGGCTACACCTTC
NA,TRBV3-1,many,TRBJ1-2,CASTQQASNYGYTF,TGTGCCAGCACCCAGCAGGCATCTAACTATGGCTACACCTTC
NA,TRBV2,few,TRBJ2-2,CASRVDKNTGELFF,TGTGCCAGCAGGGTAGACAAGAACACCGGGGAGCTGTTTTTT
NA,TRBV19,NA,TRBJ2-4,CASSPELAKNIQYF,TGTGCCAGTAGTCCAGAACTAGCCAAAAACATTCAGTACTTC
NA,TRBV11-2,NA,TRBJ2-7,CASSLDRVGNEQYF,TGTGCCAGCAGCTTAGACAGGGTGGGGAACGAGCAGTACTTC
NA,TRBV29-1,many,TRBJ1-1,CSGGEWTEAFF,TGCAGCGGGGGGGAATGGACTGAAGCTTTCTTT
NA,TRBV24-1,NA,TRBJ2-2,CATSDFSPNTGELFF,TGTGCCACCAGTGATTTCTCCCCTAACACCGGGGAGCTGTTTTTT